This passage covers 3 T cell receptor beta chains from one sample sequenced in a study of OX40 agonist ivuxolimab in advanced cancers. Generated by immunoSEQ multiplex PCR, the TCRdb table keeps only in-frame clones and is missing some. The sample records tens of thousands of clones, 80% being singletons. The source material was CD4+ or CD8+ T cells sorted from blood, sampled in a trial of the OX40 agonist ivuxolimab. These receptors came from an adult with an advanced solid tumor such as melanoma, head and neck, liver or kidney cancer.

The rearrangement joins TRBV28 to TRBJ2-7; D might be TRBD1 (6 bases). This CDR3 has 13 amino acids. The germline V and J ends were trimmed by 2 bases and 1 base, with 6 bases remaining between them. CDR1 is MDHEN, CDR2 SYDVKM, per germline. This chain's CDR3 is CASSLGQSYEQYF. The CDR3 DNA sequence: TGTGCCAGCAGTTTAGGACAGTCCTACGAGCAGTACTTC.

J is TRBJ1-6 and V is TRBV7-2, with D unresolved. The V end lost 3 bases, the J end lost 10 bases, and 7 bases lay between the germline ends. The CDR3 has 12 residues. The V gene's germline CDR1 is SGHTA and CDR2 FQGNSA. CDR3 nucleotides: TGTGCCAGCAGCTTCTCAGTGTCACCCCTCCACTTT. Amino acid sequence: CASSFSVSPLHF.

The genes are TRBV9 and TRBJ2-7; D might be TRBD2 (6 bases). Germline assignment: CDR1 SGDLS and CDR2 YYNGEE. The length of the CDR3 is 13 residues. Trimming removed 3 bases at V and 1 base at J, with 8 bases between. CDR3 nucleotide sequence: TGTGCCAGCAGCGACGGGACTTCCTACGAGCAGTACTTC. It is translated as CASSDGTSYEQYF.